This T cell receptor (beta chain) originates from a study of neoadjuvant nivolumab and ipilimumab in lung cancer. The V segment lost 5 bases and the J segment 6 bases; nucleotides outside the gene matches: 8. This CDR3 is 15 amino acids long. Germline-derived CDR1 and CDR2 are SGHRS and YFSETQ. Study-level findings and limits: Blood richness before therapy tracked richness in tumors resected after neoadjuvant therapy.

As to this clone: As yet, its antigen is unknown.

TCRdb's copy holds only in-frame clones and misses some; the assay was immunoSEQ multiplex PCR. Of 9,500 to 10,000 clones in the sample, around 82% were seen once. This sequence originates from an adult with non-small cell lung cancer. The source was peripheral blood, collected before neoadjuvant nivolumab, alone or with ipilimumab. The chain employs TRBV5-1 and TRBJ2-1; the match to TRBD2 covers 10 bases. The CDR3 protein is CASRLLAGDPNEQFF. The DNA of the CDR3 is TGCGCCAGCAGATTGCTAGCGGGAGATCCCAATGAGCAGTTCTTC.